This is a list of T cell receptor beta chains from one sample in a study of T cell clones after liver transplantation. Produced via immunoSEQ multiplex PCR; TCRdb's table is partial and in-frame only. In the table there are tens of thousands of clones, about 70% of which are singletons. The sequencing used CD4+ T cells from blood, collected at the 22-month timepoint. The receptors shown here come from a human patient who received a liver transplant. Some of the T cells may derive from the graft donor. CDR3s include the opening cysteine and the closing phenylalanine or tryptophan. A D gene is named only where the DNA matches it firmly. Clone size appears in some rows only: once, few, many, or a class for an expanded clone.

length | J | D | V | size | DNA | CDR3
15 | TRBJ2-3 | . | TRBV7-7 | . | TGTGCCAGCAGCTTAGCTCCGGGAGACGCAGATACGCAGTATTTT | CASSLAPGDADTQYF
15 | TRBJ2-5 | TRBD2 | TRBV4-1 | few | TGCGCCAGCAGCCAGGGACTAGCGGGGACAGAGACCCAGTACTTC | CASSQGLAGTETQYF
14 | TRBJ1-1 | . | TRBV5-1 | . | TGCGCCAGCAGCTTGGTATCCGTCACACTAGAAGCTTTCTTT | CASSLVSVTLEAFF
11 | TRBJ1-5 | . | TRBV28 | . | TGTGCCAGCAGTAAGAATCAGCCCCAGCATTTT | CASSKNQPQHF
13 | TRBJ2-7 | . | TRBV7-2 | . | TGTGCCAGCAGACCAACCGACAGGCGCGAGCAGTACTTC | CASRPTDRREQYF
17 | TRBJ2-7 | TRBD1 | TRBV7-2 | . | TGTGCCAGCAGCTTAGCCCTCCGGGACAGAGCCCCCTACGAGCAGTACTTC | CASSLALRDRAPYEQYF
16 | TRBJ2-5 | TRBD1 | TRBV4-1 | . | TGCGCCAGCAGCCAAGATAGGACAGGCTCCCAAGAGACCCAGTACTTC | CASSQDRTGSQETQYF
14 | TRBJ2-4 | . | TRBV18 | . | TGTGCCAGCTCACCAGGGGGGTCCAAAAACATTCAGTACTTC | CASSPGGSKNIQYF
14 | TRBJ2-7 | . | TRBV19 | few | TGTGCCAGTAGTATACAACAGGGTCCCTACGAGCAGTACTTC | CASSIQQGPYEQYF
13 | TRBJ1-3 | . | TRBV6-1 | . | TGTGCCAGCAGGGAATTAGCTGGAAACACCATATATTTT | CASRELAGNTIYF
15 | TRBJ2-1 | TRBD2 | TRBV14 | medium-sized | TGTGCCAGCAGTCTTGGCGGGGGGGCCGGGAATGAGCAGTTCTTC | CASSLGGGAGNEQFF
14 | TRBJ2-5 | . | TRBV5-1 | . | TGCGCCAGCAGCATCGGACCGAGACAAGAGACCCAGTACTTC | CASSIGPRQETQYF
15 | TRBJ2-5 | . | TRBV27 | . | TGTGCCAGCAGTTCCCAGGGACGGGCGGGGGAGACCCAGTACTTC | CASSSQGRAGETQYF
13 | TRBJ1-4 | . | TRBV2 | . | TGTGCCAGCAGGGGCGTGCGGGATGAAAAACTGTTTTTT | CASRGVRDEKLFF
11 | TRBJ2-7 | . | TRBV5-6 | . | TGTGCCAGCAGCTTGACCTACGAGCAGTACTTC | CASSLTYEQYF
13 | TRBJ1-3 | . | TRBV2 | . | TGTGCCAGCAGTTCCGGGACTAATATCGCCATATATTTT | CASSSGTNIAIYF
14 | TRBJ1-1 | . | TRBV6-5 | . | TGTGCCAGCACCAGGGGAAGGAAGTCTTCTGAAGCTTTCTTT | CASTRGRKSSEAFF
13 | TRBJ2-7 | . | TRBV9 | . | TGTGCCAGCAGCGTATCCACAGGGCGCGAGCAGTACTTC | CASSVSTGREQYF
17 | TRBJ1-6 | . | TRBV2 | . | TGTGCCAGCAGGGGCACGGGGGCTAGCTCCTATAATTCACCCCTCCACTTT | CASRGTGASSYNSPLHF
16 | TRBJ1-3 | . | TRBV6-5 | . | TGTGCCAGCAGTTTAGGCCCCACCGCACTGGGAAACACCATATATTTT | CASSLGPTALGNTIYF
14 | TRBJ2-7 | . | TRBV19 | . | TGTGCCAGTAGTACGGACGGGAACTCCTACGAGCAGTACTTC | CASSTDGNSYEQYF
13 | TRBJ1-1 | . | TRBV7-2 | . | TGTGCCAGCAGCTCAGATGGAGGCACTGAAGCTTTCTTT | CASSSDGGTEAFF
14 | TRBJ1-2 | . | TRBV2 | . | TGTGCCAGCAGTGAAACGCGGAGAAACTATGGCTACACCTTC | CASSETRRNYGYTF
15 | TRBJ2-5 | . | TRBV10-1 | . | TGCGCCAGCAGTGACCGGGCAGGCCGGGCAGAGACCCAGTACTTC | CASSDRAGRAETQYF
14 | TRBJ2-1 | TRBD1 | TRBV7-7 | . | TGTGCTAGCAGCCGGGACAGGGAAGGCAATGAGCAGTTCTTC | CASSRDREGNEQFF
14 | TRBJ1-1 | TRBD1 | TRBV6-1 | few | TGTGCCAGCAGCGCCACAGGGGGCGGAACTGAAGCTTTCTTT | CASSATGGGTEAFF
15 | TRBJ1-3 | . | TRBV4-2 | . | TGTGCCAGCAGCGGCCGGGACCGCTCTGGAAACACCATATATTTT | CASSGRDRSGNTIYF
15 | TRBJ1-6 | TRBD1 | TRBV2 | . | TGTGCCAGCAGTGAAATGGGACAGGGCAATTCACCCCTCCACTTT | CASSEMGQGNSPLHF
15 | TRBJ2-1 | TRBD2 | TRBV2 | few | TGTGCCAGCACCGATCCGGGACTAGTATACAATGAGCAGTTCTTC | CASTDPGLVYNEQFF
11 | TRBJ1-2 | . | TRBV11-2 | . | TGTGCCAGCAGCTTAGGGTTAGGCTACACCTTC | CASSLGLGYTF
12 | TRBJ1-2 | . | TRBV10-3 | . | TGTGCCATCAGTGACAGGGGATACGGCTACACCTTC | CAISDRGYGYTF
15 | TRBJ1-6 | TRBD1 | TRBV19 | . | TGTGCCAGTAGTCGCCGGGACAGGGGAGCATCACCCCTCCACTTT | CASSRRDRGASPLHF
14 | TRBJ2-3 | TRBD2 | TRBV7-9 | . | TGTGCCAGCAGCTTAGATCTTAGCGGGGAGAACCAGTATTTT | CASSLDLSGENQYF
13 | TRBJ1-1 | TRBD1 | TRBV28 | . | TGTGCCAGCACCCAACAGGGGTTGACTGAAGCTTTCTTT | CASTQQGLTEAFF
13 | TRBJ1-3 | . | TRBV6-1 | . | TGTGCCAGCAGTGAAAGTGACAGAAACACCATATATTTT | CASSESDRNTIYF
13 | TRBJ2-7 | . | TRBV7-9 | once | TGTGCCAGCAGCTTAGTATTGGCGAACGAGCAGTACTTC | CASSLVLANEQYF
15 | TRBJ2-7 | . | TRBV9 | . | TGTGCCAGCAGCAGTGGGACGGTTGCTTCCTACGAGCAGTACTTC | CASSSGTVASYEQYF
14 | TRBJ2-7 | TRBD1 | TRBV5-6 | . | TGTGCCAGCAGAAGACAGGGGGTTTCCTACGAGCAGTACTTC | CASRRQGVSYEQYF
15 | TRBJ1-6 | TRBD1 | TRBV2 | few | TGTGCCAGCTCTTCCCAGGGGGCAGATAATTCACCCCTCCACTTT | CASSSQGADNSPLHF
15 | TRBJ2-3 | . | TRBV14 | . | TGTGCCAGCAGCCCACACGGGGGCAGGACAGATACGCAGTATTTT | CASSPHGGRTDTQYF
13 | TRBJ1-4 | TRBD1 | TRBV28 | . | TGTGCCAGCAGGAACCGACAGGGTGAAAAACTGTTTTTT | CASRNRQGEKLFF
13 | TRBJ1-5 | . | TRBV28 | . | TGTGCCAGCAGTTACCTCGTAGTGCAGCCCCAGCATTTT | CASSYLVVQPQHF